The following is a TCR beta chain sequence with its context. Other DNA sequences of this sample code for an identical CDR3. The germline V gene encodes CDR1 SEHNR and CDR2 FQNEAQ (reference sequence). This CDR3 is built from 15 residues. Trimming took 5 bases from V and 0 from J; bases not matched to a gene: 3. Profiling relied on immunoSEQ multiplex PCR, and the TCRdb table lists in-frame clones only, not all of them. The sample yields 330,000 or so clones, almost 90% seen once. The data were taken from a study of blood T cell repertoires in COVID-19. Study as a whole: The samples span acute and convalescent COVID-19 from the United States, Italy and Spain.

The chain joins TRBV7-9 to TRBJ2-3; 9 nucleotides line up with TRBD2. The sequenced sample consisted of PBMCs or T cells enriched from blood (not recorded which). This sequence originates from a woman aged 25 to 39 who had been exposed to COVID-19. For the CDR3, the DNA is TGTGCCAGCAGCCGTAGCGGGGGTAGCACAGATACGCAGTATTTT. It encodes CASSRSGGSTDTQYF.